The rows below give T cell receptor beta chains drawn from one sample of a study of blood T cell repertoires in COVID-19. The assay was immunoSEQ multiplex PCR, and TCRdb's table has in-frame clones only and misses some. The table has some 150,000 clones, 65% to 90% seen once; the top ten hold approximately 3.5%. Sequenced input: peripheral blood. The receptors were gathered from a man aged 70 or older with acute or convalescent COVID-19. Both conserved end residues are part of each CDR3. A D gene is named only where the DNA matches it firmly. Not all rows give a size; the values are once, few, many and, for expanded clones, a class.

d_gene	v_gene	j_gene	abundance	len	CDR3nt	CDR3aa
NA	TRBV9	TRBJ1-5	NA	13	TGTGCCAGCAGCGTAGACACCAATCAGCCCCAGCATTTT	CASSVDTNQPQHF
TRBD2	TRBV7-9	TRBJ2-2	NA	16	TGTGCCAGCAGCGGCCTAGCGGAGGCGAACACCGGGGAGCTGTTTTTT	CASSGLAEANTGELFF
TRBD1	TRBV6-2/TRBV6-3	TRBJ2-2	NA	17	TGTGCCAGCAGTTTTCCCTCAGGGGGCGGAAACACCGGGGAGCTGTTTTTT	CASSFPSGGGNTGELFF
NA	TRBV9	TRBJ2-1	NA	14	TGTGCCAGCAGCGTCTCCAGCCGGGACAATGAGCAGTTCTTC	CASSVSSRDNEQFF
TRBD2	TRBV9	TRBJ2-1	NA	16	TGTGCCAGCACTTCTACCGGACTAGCGGGAGGGGATGAGCAGTTCTTC	CASTSTGLAGGDEQFF
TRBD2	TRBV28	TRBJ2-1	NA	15	TGTGCCAGCAGTCCCCGGGTAGCGGGAGTCAATGAGCAGTTCTTC	CASSPRVAGVNEQFF
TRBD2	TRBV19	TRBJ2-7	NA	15	TGTGCCAGTAGTATGAAGGCGACTAGCGCGTACGAGCAGTACTTC	CASSMKATSAYEQYF
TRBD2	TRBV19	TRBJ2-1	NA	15	TGTGCCAGTAGCTCGGGACTAGGAGACTACAATGAGCAGTTCTTC	CASSSGLGDYNEQFF
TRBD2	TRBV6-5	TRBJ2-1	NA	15	TGTGCCAGCAGTCCGACTAGCGGGCCCTACAATGAGCAGTTCTTC	CASSPTSGPYNEQFF
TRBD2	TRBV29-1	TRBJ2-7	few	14	TGCAGCGTTGTCCTGGGTAGCGGGAGTGACGAGCAGTACTTC	CSVVLGSGSDEQYF
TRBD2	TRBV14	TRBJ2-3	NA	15	TGTGCCAGCAGCCCCGGGACTAGCCTTACGGATACGCAGTATTTT	CASSPGTSLTDTQYF
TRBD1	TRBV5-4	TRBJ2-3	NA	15	TGTGCCAGCAGCTTGAGGGACAGGGTTGCAGATACGCAGTATTTT	CASSLRDRVADTQYF
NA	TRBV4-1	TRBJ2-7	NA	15	TGCGCCAGCAGCCACATGACTGGGAGCTCCTACGAGCAGTACTTC	CASSHMTGSSYEQYF
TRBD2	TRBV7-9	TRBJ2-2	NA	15	TGTGCCAGCAGGGCCGCTAGCGGGCACACCGGGGAGCTGTTTTTT	CASRAASGHTGELFF
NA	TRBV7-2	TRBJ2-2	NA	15	TGTGCCAGCAGCCCCGGGGTGGCGAACACCGGGGAGCTGTTTTTT	CASSPGVANTGELFF
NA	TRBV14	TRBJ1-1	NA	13	TGTGCCAGCAGCCAGAACAGGGCAACTGAAGCTTTCTTT	CASSQNRATEAFF